The rows below give T cell receptor beta chains drawn from one sample of a study of blood T cell repertoires in COVID-19. Only in-frame clones appear in the TCRdb table, and some are missing; sequencing was by immunoSEQ multiplex PCR. The table records hundreds of thousands of clones, 86% of them present only once. Material: PBMCs or T cells enriched from blood (not recorded which). These receptors were taken from a woman aged 50 to 60 who had recovered from COVID-19. Both conserved end residues are part of each CDR3. A D gene is named only where the DNA matches it firmly. Rows give clone size only sometimes, using once, few, many, or a class for an expanded clone.

-	TRBV24-1	-	TRBJ1-6	CATSDLHRLPYSPLHF	TGTGCCACCAGTGATTTGCACAGGCTCCCCTATTCACCCCTCCACTTT
-	TRBV28	-	TRBJ2-1	CASGGPAGLRHGEQFF	TGTGCCAGCGGGGGGCCAGCGGGATTGCGGCATGGTGAGCAGTTCTTC
-	TRBV30	TRBD1	TRBJ1-1	CAWSVGGKGADTEAFF	TGTGCCTGGAGTGTAGGTGGTAAGGGGGCGGACACTGAAGCTTTCTTT
-	TRBV5-1	-	TRBJ2-6	CASSSLGQSLGANVLTF	TGCGCCAGCAGCTCACTCGGACAGTCCTTGGGGGCCAACGTCCTGACTTTC
-	TRBV4-1	TRBD1	TRBJ1-1	CASSQEDRGPAFF	TGCGCCAGCAGCCAGGAGGACAGGGGGCCGGCTTTCTTT
-	TRBV28	TRBD2	TRBJ2-1	CASSPGLAGWSGINEQFF	TGTGCCAGCAGTCCTGGACTAGCGGGTTGGTCGGGTATCAATGAGCAGTTCTTC
-	TRBV18	-	TRBJ2-7	CASSPRHGDSYEQYF	TGTGCCAGCTCACCAAGGCACGGAGACTCCTACGAGCAGTACTTC
-	TRBV9	TRBD1	TRBJ1-2	CASSTLRDRGYTF	TGTGCCAGCAGCACCCTACGGGACAGGGGCTACACCTTC
-	TRBV2	-	TRBJ1-1	CASSFGPGTTEAFF	TGTGCCAGCAGCTTTGGGCCGGGAACGACTGAAGCTTTCTTT
-	TRBV19	-	TRBJ2-3	CASRESGKADTQYF	TGTGCCAGTAGGGAGAGCGGCAAGGCAGATACGCAGTATTTT
-	TRBV11-2	-	TRBJ1-2	CASSLRLTANYGYTF	TGTGCCAGCAGCCTCCGCCTCACAGCTAACTATGGCTACACCTTC
-	TRBV19	TRBD1	TRBJ2-2	CASTRTGNTGELFF	TGTGCCAGTACCAGGACAGGGAACACCGGGGAGCTGTTTTTT
-	TRBV30	TRBD2	TRBJ2-1	CAWSYGLAGNNEQFF	TGTGCCTGGAGTTATGGACTAGCGGGCAACAATGAGCAGTTCTTC
-	TRBV25-1	-	TRBJ1-1	CASSEWGVNTEAFF	TGTGCCAGCAGTGAGTGGGGGGTTAACACTGAAGCTTTCTTT
-	TRBV7-8	TRBD2	TRBJ2-3	CASSPRRIAGGVGTDTQYF	TGTGCCAGCAGCCCGAGGAGGATAGCGGGGGGGGTGGGGACAGATACGCAGTATTTT
once	TRBV19	TRBD1	TRBJ2-1	CASRTTGLYNEQFF	TGTGCCAGCCGAACGACAGGGTTGTACAATGAGCAGTTCTTC
-	TRBV19	-	TRBJ1-3	CAVTRHSGNTIYF	TGTGCCGTCACGCGACACTCTGGAAACACCATATATTTT
-	TRBV11-2	TRBD2	TRBJ2-2	CASSRLAGVNTGELFF	TGTGCCAGCAGCCGACTAGCGGGGGTGAACACCGGGGAGCTGTTTTTT
once	TRBV27	TRBD1	TRBJ1-4	CASSWRDRGGKLFF	TGTGCCAGCAGCTGGAGGGACAGGGGAGGGAAACTGTTTTTT
-	TRBV30	TRBD1	TRBJ1-2	CAWSLPGQGNYGYTF	TGTGCCTGGAGTCTCCCGGGACAGGGGAACTATGGCTACACCTTC
-	TRBV5-5	-	TRBJ2-1	CASSLVRVQGVSNEQFF	TGTGCCAGCAGCTTGGTCCGTGTACAGGGAGTATCCAATGAGCAGTTCTTC
-	TRBV7-7	-	TRBJ2-6	CASSPGHVSGANVLTF	TGTGCTAGCAGCCCCGGACATGTGTCTGGGGCCAACGTCCTGACTTTC
-	TRBV6-5	TRBD2	TRBJ2-5	CASSGTSQETQYF	TGTGCCAGCAGCGGGACTAGCCAAGAGACCCAGTACTTC
-	TRBV28	-	TRBJ1-2	CASTFEGAGGYTF	TGTGCCAGCACCTTTGAGGGAGCGGGAGGCTACACCTTC
-	TRBV5-1	-	TRBJ2-6	CASSLRPLESSGANVLTF	TGCGCCAGCAGCTTACGCCCCCTAGAGAGCTCTGGGGCCAACGTCCTGACTTTC
-	TRBV6-5	-	TRBJ1-1	CASSYGSYMNTEAFF	TGTGCCAGCAGTTACGGCAGTTACATGAACACTGAAGCTTTCTTT
-	TRBV20-1	-	TRBJ2-3	CNLKRADTQYF	TGCAATCTAAAGCGGGCAGATACGCAGTATTTT
-	TRBV5-1	TRBD2	TRBJ2-1	CASSPTSGRYNEQFF	TGCGCCAGCAGCCCTACTAGCGGCCGCTACAATGAGCAGTTCTTC
-	TRBV3-1/TRBV3-2	TRBD1	TRBJ1-4	CASSLRGPREKLFF	TGTGCCAGCAGCCTCAGGGGGCCTCGGGAAAAACTGTTTTTT
-	TRBV9	-	TRBJ2-5	CASSVSRGLETQYF	TGTGCCAGCAGCGTATCTAGGGGTTTAGAGACCCAGTACTTC
-	TRBV28	-	TRBJ1-2	CASSSTPPDRHYGYTF	TGTGCCAGCAGTTCCACGCCCCCCGACAGGCACTATGGCTACACCTTC
-	TRBV5-5	-	TRBJ2-5	CASSLGLGLNQETQYF	TGTGCCAGCAGCTTGGGGCTGGGGCTAAATCAAGAGACCCAGTACTTC
-	TRBV9	-	TRBJ1-6	CASSVGGSNSPLHF	TGTGCCAGCAGCGTAGGGGGCAGTAATTCACCCCTCCACTTT
-	TRBV6-5	TRBD1	TRBJ1-1	CASSYGDSEAFF	TGTGCCAGCAGTTACGGGGACAGTGAAGCTTTCTTT
-	TRBV7-8	-	TRBJ1-5	CASSLHRTVSNQPQHF	TGTGCCAGCAGCTTACACCGGACAGTTAGCAATCAGCCCCAGCATTTT
-	TRBV29-1	-	TRBJ1-1	CSVRWNTEAFF	TGCAGCGTCCGGTGGAACACTGAAGCTTTCTTT
-	TRBV5-1	TRBD2	TRBJ2-1	CASSLGSPGLAGDSSYNEQFF	TGCGCCAGCAGCTTGGGGAGCCCGGGACTAGCGGGAGATAGCTCCTACAATGAGCAGTTCTTC
-	TRBV5-4	TRBD2	TRBJ2-2	CASSWTSGRAGELFF	TGTGCCAGCAGCTGGACTAGCGGGAGGGCCGGGGAGCTGTTTTTT
-	TRBV30	-	TRBJ1-1	CAWSVGRPTEAFF	TGTGCCTGGAGTGTGGGCAGGCCCACTGAAGCTTTCTTT